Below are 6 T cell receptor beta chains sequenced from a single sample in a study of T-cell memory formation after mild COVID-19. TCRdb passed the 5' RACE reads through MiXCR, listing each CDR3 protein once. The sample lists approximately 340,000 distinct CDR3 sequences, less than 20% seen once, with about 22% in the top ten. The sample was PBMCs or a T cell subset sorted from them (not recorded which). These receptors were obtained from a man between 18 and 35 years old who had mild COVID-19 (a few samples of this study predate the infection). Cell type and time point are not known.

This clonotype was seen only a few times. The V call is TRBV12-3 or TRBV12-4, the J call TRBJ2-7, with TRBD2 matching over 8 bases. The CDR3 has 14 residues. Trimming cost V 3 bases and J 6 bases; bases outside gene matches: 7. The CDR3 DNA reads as TGTGCCAGCAGTTTGAGGCGGGGGGCATCCGAGCAGTACTTC. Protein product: CASSLRRGASEQYF.

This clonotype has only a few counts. CDR3 DNA: TGCGCCAGCAGCCATCCCCTAGCGGGGGGCAAGAACACCGGGGAGCTGTTTTTT. This codes for CASSHPLAGGKNTGELFF. The chain recombines TRBV4-3 with TRBJ2-2, with 11 positions matching TRBD2. There are 18 residues in the CDR3. Trimming at V came to 3 bases and at J to 1 base, leaving 7 bases not matched to a gene. Germline V gene lookup returns CDR1 LGHNA and CDR2 YSLEER.

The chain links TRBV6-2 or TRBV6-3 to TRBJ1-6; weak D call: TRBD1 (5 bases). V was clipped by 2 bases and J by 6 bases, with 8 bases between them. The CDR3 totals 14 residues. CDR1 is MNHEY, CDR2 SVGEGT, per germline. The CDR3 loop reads CASSYRQTNSPLHF. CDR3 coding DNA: TGTGCCAGCAGTTACCGACAGACTAATTCACCCCTCCACTTT.

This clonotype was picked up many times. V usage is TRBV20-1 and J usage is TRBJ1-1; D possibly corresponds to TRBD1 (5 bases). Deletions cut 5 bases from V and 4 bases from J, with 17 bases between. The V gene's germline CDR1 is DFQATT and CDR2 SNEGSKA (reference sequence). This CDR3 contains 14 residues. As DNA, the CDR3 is TGCAGTGCTCAAACGTCGGGACCCGGCACTGAAGCTTTCTTT. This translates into CSAQTSGPGTEAFF.

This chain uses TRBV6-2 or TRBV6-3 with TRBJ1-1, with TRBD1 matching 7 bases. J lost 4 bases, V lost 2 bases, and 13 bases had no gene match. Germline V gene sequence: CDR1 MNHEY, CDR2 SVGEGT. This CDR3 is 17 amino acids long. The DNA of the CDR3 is TGTGCCAGCAGTTACGGTGCTACGACAGGGAAGATCACTGAAGCTTTCTTT. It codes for CASSYGATTGKITEAFF.

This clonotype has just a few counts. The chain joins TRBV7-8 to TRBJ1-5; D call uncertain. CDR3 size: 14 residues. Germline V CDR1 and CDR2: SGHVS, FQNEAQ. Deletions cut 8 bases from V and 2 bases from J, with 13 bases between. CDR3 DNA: TGTGCCAGCTCGGGGTACATGGGCAATCAGCCCCAGCATTTT. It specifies CASSGYMGNQPQHF.